The 4 T cell receptor beta chains below all came from one sample that was sequenced in a study of CD4+ T cells in melanoma. Method: immunoSEQ multiplex PCR; TCRdb's copy keeps in-frame clones and lacks some. This sample carries over 130,000 clones, 85% to 95% of them seen once, and the ten largest clones take roughly 1.4%. These receptor sequences come from a human donor with melanoma.

The rearrangement joins TRBV11-2 to TRBJ1-1; D is ambiguous. The length of the CDR3 is 13 residues. Germline V CDR1 and CDR2: SGHAT, FQNNGV. The ends were cut back, 2 bases at V and 3 bases at J, with 7 bases in the middle. In DNA form, the CDR3 reads TGTGCCAGCAGCTTAAGTTTGGACACTGAAGCTTTCTTT. Residues: CASSLSLDTEAFF. The full variable domain, its missing parts supplied by reference TRBV11-2 and TRBJ1-1, is EAGVAQSPRYKIIEKRQSVAFWCNPISGHATLYWYQQILGQGPKLLIQFQNNGVVDDSQLPKDRFSAERLKGVDSTLKIQPAKLEDSAVYLCASSLSLDTEAFFGQGTRLTVV.

The genes are TRBV11-2 and TRBJ2-3; 7 bases agree with TRBD2. V gave up 4 bases and J gave up 0 bases; unmatched junction bases: 10. Germline CDR1 reads SGHAT; CDR2 reads FQNNGV. This CDR3 spans 17 amino acids. Written as DNA, the CDR3 is TGTGCCAGCAGCTCTCTGGGGAGGGGTTCTAGCACAGATACGCAGTATTTT. Translated: CASSSLGRGSSTDTQYF.

This chain joins TRBV30 and TRBJ2-1; 9 bases are shared with TRBD2. J was trimmed by 1 base and V by 3 bases; bases with no gene match: 13. The CDR3 is 18 residues long. Germline CDR1 reads GTSNPN; CDR2 reads SVGIG (reference sequence). This CDR3 reads CAWSGGGGTSGSYNEQFF. In DNA, the CDR3 is TGTGCCTGGAGCGGTGGGGGGGGTACTAGCGGGTCCTACAATGAGCAGTTCTTC.

The CDR3 coding sequence is TGCGCCAGCAGCACCGGGACAGGGGGCGCGTCTGAAAAACTGTTTTTT. This encodes CASSTGTGGASEKLFF. This sequence joins TRBV5-1 and TRBJ1-4; 12 nucleotides line up with TRBD1. The J segment lost 7 bases and the V segment lost 4 bases, leaving 8 bases of the junction unmatched. This CDR3 contains 16 residues. Per the germline V gene, CDR1 is SGHRS and CDR2 is YFSETQ.